This paragraph reports one TCR beta chain. Its antigen is still unknown. These data come from a study of graft-versus-host responses after intestinal transplantation. Study as a whole: The study gave all recipients anti-thymocyte globulin induction, then tacrolimus and steroids for three to four years.

The data were produced by immunoSEQ multiplex PCR, yet TCRdb's version contains in-frame clones alone and is incomplete. The table lists fewer than 85,000 clones, approximately 93% of them singletons. Germline V gene data show CDR1 as LNHNV and CDR2 as YYDKDF (reference sequence). V was clipped by 1 base and J by 3 bases, with 4 bases between them. The CDR3 is made up of 13 amino acids. V and J are TRBV15 and TRBJ1-3; D gene unclear. This sequence originates from a human donor who received an intestinal transplant. The sequenced sample was unstimulated CD8+ T cells sorted from spleen or lymph node cells, obtained before intestinal transplant. This chain's CDR3 is CATSRGGGNTIYF. The CDR3 bases are TGTGCCACCAGCAGAGGGGGTGGAAACACCATATATTTT.